This entry concerns a single TCR beta chain. Its antigen is still unknown. Its ends do not fully match the called genes, so a read error is possible. The source of the sample is a study of tumor and adjacent non-tumor tissue in lung cancer. Study context: Patients comprised about a dozen adenocarcinoma, a couple of squamous cell carcinoma and 1 small cell lung cancer. Findings and limits, study-wide: Shorter survival was associated with higher TCR diversity in tumors. Tumor tissue had significantly higher TCR diversity than normal lung.

The library came from three nested PCR rounds adapted from ARM-PCR protocols. TCRdb analysed the multiplex PCR reads with MiXCR anew, one entry per CDR3 protein. The sample holds about 85,000 distinct CDR3 sequences, about 66% seen once. Germline loops: CDR1 MNHEY, CDR2 SVGAGI. CDR3 length: 14 residues. No cell sorting was done before RNA was extracted from the tissue. What was sequenced was lung tumor tissue. The rearrangement uses TRBV6-5 and TRBJ2-1; possibly TRBD2 for D (5 bases). The receptor comes from a man between 65 and 85 years old with non-small cell lung cancer. The CDR3 nucleotides read TGTGCCAGCAGCCCCTGTGGCGGGCGGAATGAACAGTTCTTC. Protein sequence: CASSPCGGRNEQFF.